These T cell receptor beta chains were read from a single sample in a study of cytomegalovirus exposure and HLA in healthy donors. The table came from immunoSEQ multiplex PCR; TCRdb's copy has only in-frame clones and leaves some out. Here the sample spans approximately 82,000 clones, roughly 94% being singletons. Sequenced input: PBMCs. The origin of the receptors is a woman aged 18-29 years in good health and CMV-seronegative. Each CDR3 is given with its conserved first and last residue. The order of the fields is clone size, V gene, J gene, D gene, CDR3 protein, CDR3 DNA. D genes are given only for firm matches. Clone sizes are given selectively: once, few, many, or a class where the clone is expanded.

abundance: NA
v_gene: TRBV19
j_gene: TRBJ2-1
d_gene: TRBD2
CDR3aa: CASSIPASGGLYNEQFF
CDR3nt: TGTGCCAGTAGTATTCCGGCTAGCGGGGGCCTATACAATGAGCAGTTCTTC

abundance: once
v_gene: TRBV2
j_gene: TRBJ2-2
d_gene: TRBD2
CDR3aa: CASMSSGGVRTGELFF
CDR3nt: TGTGCCAGCATGTCTAGCGGGGGGGTCCGCACCGGGGAGCTGTTTTTT

abundance: once
v_gene: TRBV7-9
j_gene: TRBJ1-1
d_gene: TRBD1
CDR3aa: CASSSPYRGWEAFF
CDR3nt: TGTGCCAGCAGCTCTCCTTACAGGGGTTGGGAAGCTTTCTTT

abundance: NA
v_gene: TRBV19
j_gene: TRBJ1-2
d_gene: TRBD1
CDR3aa: CASSIGTGSNYGYTF
CDR3nt: TGTGCCAGTAGTATAGGGACAGGGAGCAACTATGGCTACACCTTC

abundance: NA
v_gene: TRBV4-3
j_gene: TRBJ2-5
d_gene: TRBD2
CDR3aa: CASSQGQRGGTETQYF
CDR3nt: TGCGCCAGCAGCCAAGGACAGCGGGGGGGCACGGAGACCCAGTACTTC

abundance: once
v_gene: TRBV7-2
j_gene: TRBJ2-7
d_gene: NA
CDR3aa: CASSQPPGEQYF
CDR3nt: TGTGCCAGCAGCCAACCCCCGGGGGAGCAGTACTTC

abundance: NA
v_gene: TRBV19
j_gene: TRBJ1-5
d_gene: NA
CDR3aa: CASSIGKSGNQPQHF
CDR3nt: TGTGCCAGTAGTATAGGCAAATCGGGCAATCAGCCCCAGCATTTT

abundance: NA
v_gene: TRBV7-8
j_gene: TRBJ2-5
d_gene: NA
CDR3aa: CASSLVSRGETQYF
CDR3nt: TGTGCCAGCAGCTTAGTTTCCCGGGGGGAGACCCAGTACTTC

abundance: NA
v_gene: TRBV9
j_gene: TRBJ1-1
d_gene: NA
CDR3aa: CASSVVPRGGTEAFF
CDR3nt: TGTGCCAGCAGCGTAGTGCCAAGGGGTGGCACTGAAGCTTTCTTT

abundance: NA
v_gene: TRBV27
j_gene: TRBJ1-2
d_gene: TRBD1
CDR3aa: CASSRGQGEDGYTF
CDR3nt: TGTGCCAGCAGCCGAGGACAGGGGGAAGATGGCTACACCTTC

abundance: NA
v_gene: TRBV27
j_gene: TRBJ1-6
d_gene: NA
CDR3aa: CASSFYSSSSYNSPLHF
CDR3nt: TGTGCCAGCAGTTTTTACAGTTCGAGCTCCTATAATTCACCCCTCCACTTT

abundance: NA
v_gene: TRBV7-6
j_gene: TRBJ2-7
d_gene: TRBD1
CDR3aa: CASSFSGQVHEQYF
CDR3nt: TGTGCCAGCAGCTTCTCAGGACAGGTCCACGAGCAGTACTTC

abundance: NA
v_gene: TRBV18
j_gene: TRBJ1-2
d_gene: TRBD1
CDR3aa: CASSLRDSYGYTF
CDR3nt: TGTGCCAGCTCACTTCGGGACAGCTATGGCTACACCTTC

abundance: NA
v_gene: TRBV7-9
j_gene: TRBJ1-3
d_gene: NA
CDR3aa: CASGDASSGNTIYF
CDR3nt: TGTGCCAGCGGAGACGCCAGCTCTGGAAACACCATATATTTT

abundance: NA
v_gene: TRBV9
j_gene: TRBJ1-1
d_gene: TRBD1
CDR3aa: CASSVVQGANTEAFF
CDR3nt: TGTGCCAGCAGCGTAGTGCAGGGGGCGAACACTGAAGCTTTCTTT

abundance: NA
v_gene: TRBV18
j_gene: TRBJ2-3
d_gene: NA
CDR3aa: CASSPAGGTDTQYF
CDR3nt: TGTGCCAGCTCACCAGCAGGGGGGACAGATACGCAGTATTTT

abundance: NA
v_gene: TRBV4-1
j_gene: TRBJ2-2
d_gene: NA
CDR3aa: CASSQEWPVRGELFF
CDR3nt: TGCGCCAGCAGCCAAGAATGGCCTGTACGCGGGGAGCTGTTTTTT

abundance: NA
v_gene: TRBV5-1
j_gene: TRBJ2-6
d_gene: TRBD2
CDR3aa: CASSLASGARGANVLTF
CDR3nt: TGCGCCAGCAGCTTGGCTAGCGGGGCGAGAGGGGCCAACGTCCTGACTTTC

abundance: NA
v_gene: TRBV28
j_gene: TRBJ1-4
d_gene: TRBD1
CDR3aa: CASSWQGTATNEKLFF
CDR3nt: TGTGCCAGCAGCTGGCAGGGGACAGCAACTAATGAAAAACTGTTTTTT

abundance: NA
v_gene: TRBV18
j_gene: TRBJ1-1
d_gene: TRBD1
CDR3aa: CASSPQGQSYTEAFF
CDR3nt: TGTGCCAGCTCACCCCAGGGACAGTCCTACACTGAAGCTTTCTTT

abundance: once
v_gene: TRBV27
j_gene: TRBJ2-2
d_gene: NA
CDR3aa: CASSLEKGGELFF
CDR3nt: TGTGCCAGCAGTTTGGAGAAAGGCGGGGAGCTGTTTTTT

abundance: NA
v_gene: TRBV10-3
j_gene: TRBJ1-2
d_gene: NA
CDR3aa: CAISRAYGYTF
CDR3nt: TGTGCCATCTCCAGGGCCTATGGCTACACCTTC

abundance: NA
v_gene: TRBV15
j_gene: TRBJ2-3
d_gene: NA
CDR3aa: CATSTPEVGGDTQYF
CDR3nt: TGTGCCACCAGCACTCCTGAGGTAGGGGGAGATACGCAGTATTTT

abundance: NA
v_gene: TRBV2
j_gene: TRBJ1-6
d_gene: NA
CDR3aa: CASSEQGSYNSPLHF
CDR3nt: TGTGCCAGCAGTGAACAGGGCTCCTATAATTCACCCCTCCACTTT

abundance: NA
v_gene: TRBV5-1
j_gene: TRBJ2-2
d_gene: NA
CDR3aa: CASSFFLTGPGELFF
CDR3nt: TGCGCCAGCAGTTTTTTTTTGACAGGTCCCGGGGAGCTGTTTTTT

abundance: once
v_gene: TRBV7-6
j_gene: TRBJ1-3
d_gene: TRBD1
CDR3aa: CASRKAGTGGRDTIYF
CDR3nt: TGTGCCAGCAGGAAGGCTGGGACAGGGGGCAGGGACACCATATATTTT

abundance: NA
v_gene: TRBV2
j_gene: TRBJ2-5
d_gene: NA
CDR3aa: CASRPEETQYF
CDR3nt: TGTGCCAGCAGACCAGAAGAGACCCAGTACTTC

abundance: NA
v_gene: TRBV27
j_gene: TRBJ1-3
d_gene: NA
CDR3aa: CASRPGTFSGNTIYF
CDR3nt: TGTGCCAGCAGACCAGGGACTTTCTCTGGAAACACCATATATTTT

abundance: NA
v_gene: TRBV19
j_gene: TRBJ2-1
d_gene: TRBD2
CDR3aa: CASSFSGRLDEQFF
CDR3nt: TGTGCCAGTAGTTTCAGCGGGAGGTTGGATGAGCAGTTCTTC

abundance: NA
v_gene: TRBV10-3
j_gene: TRBJ1-4
d_gene: NA
CDR3aa: CAISSSGGVGEKLFF
CDR3nt: TGTGCCATCAGTTCCTCTGGGGGCGTAGGTGAAAAACTGTTTTTT

abundance: NA
v_gene: TRBV2
j_gene: TRBJ2-5
d_gene: TRBD1
CDR3aa: CASRGQGALETQYF
CDR3nt: TGTGCCAGCAGGGGACAGGGGGCTTTAGAGACCCAGTACTTC

abundance: NA
v_gene: TRBV28
j_gene: TRBJ1-2
d_gene: NA
CDR3aa: CASSPRDRESGYTF
CDR3nt: TGTGCCAGCAGTCCGCGTGACCGGGAGAGTGGCTACACCTTC

abundance: NA
v_gene: TRBV7-9
j_gene: TRBJ1-1
d_gene: NA
CDR3aa: CASSPDSENTEAFF
CDR3nt: TGTGCCAGCAGCCCAGACAGTGAGAACACTGAAGCTTTCTTT

abundance: NA
v_gene: TRBV19
j_gene: TRBJ1-1
d_gene: NA
CDR3aa: CASSIKAGHLNTEAFF
CDR3nt: TGTGCCAGTAGTATTAAGGCAGGGCACCTGAACACTGAAGCTTTCTTT

abundance: once
v_gene: TRBV11-2
j_gene: TRBJ2-7
d_gene: TRBD1
CDR3aa: CASSLTDRGTYEQYF
CDR3nt: TGTGCCAGCAGCTTAACGGACAGGGGAACCTACGAGCAGTACTTC

abundance: once
v_gene: TRBV5-5
j_gene: TRBJ1-1
d_gene: NA
CDR3aa: CASSLPGQQNTEAFF
CDR3nt: TGTGCCAGCAGCTTACCAGGACAGCAGAACACTGAAGCTTTCTTT

abundance: NA
v_gene: TRBV9
j_gene: TRBJ2-6
d_gene: TRBD2
CDR3aa: CASSVGTSGYSGANVLTF
CDR3nt: TGTGCCAGCAGCGTAGGTACTAGCGGCTACTCTGGGGCCAACGTCCTGACTTTC

abundance: NA
v_gene: TRBV4-1
j_gene: TRBJ1-1
d_gene: TRBD1
CDR3aa: CASSQGQGLKPRSGAFF
CDR3nt: TGCGCCAGCAGCCAGGGACAGGGCCTAAAGCCTCGATCGGGGGCTTTCTTT

abundance: NA
v_gene: TRBV6-5
j_gene: TRBJ1-2
d_gene: NA
CDR3aa: CASSLARGYYGYTF
CDR3nt: TGTGCCAGCAGTTTGGCTCGGGGGTACTATGGCTACACCTTC

abundance: NA
v_gene: TRBV15
j_gene: TRBJ1-1
d_gene: NA
CDR3aa: CATSRAGKGDTEAFF
CDR3nt: TGTGCCACCAGCAGAGCCGGGAAAGGAGACACTGAAGCTTTCTTT

abundance: NA
v_gene: TRBV25-1
j_gene: TRBJ1-2
d_gene: NA
CDR3aa: CASSELGRGPNNYGYTF
CDR3nt: TGTGCCAGCAGTGAATTGGGCAGGGGCCCTAACAACTATGGCTACACCTTC

abundance: NA
v_gene: TRBV14
j_gene: TRBJ2-7
d_gene: TRBD1
CDR3aa: CASSRPTGNEQYF
CDR3nt: TGTGCCAGCAGCCGCCCGACAGGGAACGAGCAGTACTTC

abundance: NA
v_gene: TRBV7-2
j_gene: TRBJ2-7
d_gene: TRBD2
CDR3aa: CASSRTSGYEQYF
CDR3nt: TGTGCCAGCAGCCGGACTAGCGGCTACGAGCAGTACTTC

abundance: NA
v_gene: TRBV7-2
j_gene: TRBJ1-2
d_gene: NA
CDR3aa: CASRSSTAGFRRSDYGYTF
CDR3nt: TGTGCCAGCAGGTCCAGCACGGCAGGGTTTAGGCGTTCGGACTATGGCTACACCTTC

abundance: NA
v_gene: TRBV9
j_gene: TRBJ2-7
d_gene: TRBD1
CDR3aa: CASSPRDRGYEQYF
CDR3nt: TGTGCCAGCAGCCCCCGGGACAGGGGCTACGAGCAGTACTTC

abundance: NA
v_gene: TRBV29-1
j_gene: TRBJ1-2
d_gene: NA
CDR3aa: CSVEVHKDGYGYTF
CDR3nt: TGCAGCGTTGAAGTACACAAAGATGGCTATGGCTACACCTTC

abundance: NA
v_gene: TRBV9
j_gene: TRBJ2-7
d_gene: NA
CDR3aa: CASSPGWQSSYEQYF
CDR3nt: TGTGCCAGCAGCCCAGGGTGGCAAAGCTCCTACGAGCAGTACTTC

abundance: once
v_gene: TRBV6-5
j_gene: TRBJ1-2
d_gene: TRBD1
CDR3aa: CASSLDRAPNYGYTF
CDR3nt: TGTGCCAGCAGCCTAGACAGGGCCCCGAACTATGGCTACACCTTC

abundance: NA
v_gene: TRBV28
j_gene: TRBJ1-5
d_gene: NA
CDR3aa: CASSLRGSIQPQHF
CDR3nt: TGTGCCAGCAGTTTAAGGGGATCAATACAGCCCCAGCATTTT

abundance: NA
v_gene: TRBV7-2
j_gene: TRBJ2-1
d_gene: NA
CDR3aa: CASSLVRNEQFF
CDR3nt: TGTGCCAGCAGCTTAGTTAGAAATGAGCAGTTCTTC